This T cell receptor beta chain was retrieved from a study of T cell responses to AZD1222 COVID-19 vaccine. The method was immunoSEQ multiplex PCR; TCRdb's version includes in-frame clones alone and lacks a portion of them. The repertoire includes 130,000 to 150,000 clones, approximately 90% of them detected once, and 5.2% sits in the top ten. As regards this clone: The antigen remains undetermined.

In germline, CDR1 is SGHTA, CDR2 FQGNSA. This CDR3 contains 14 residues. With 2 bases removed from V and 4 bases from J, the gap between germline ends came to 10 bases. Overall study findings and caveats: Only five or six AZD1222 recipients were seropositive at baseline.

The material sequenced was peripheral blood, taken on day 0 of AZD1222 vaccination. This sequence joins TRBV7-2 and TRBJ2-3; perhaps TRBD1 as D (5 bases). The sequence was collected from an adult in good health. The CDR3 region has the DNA TGTGCCAGCAGCTTATTCCAAGGGGCAGATACGCAGTATTTT. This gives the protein CASSLFQGADTQYF.